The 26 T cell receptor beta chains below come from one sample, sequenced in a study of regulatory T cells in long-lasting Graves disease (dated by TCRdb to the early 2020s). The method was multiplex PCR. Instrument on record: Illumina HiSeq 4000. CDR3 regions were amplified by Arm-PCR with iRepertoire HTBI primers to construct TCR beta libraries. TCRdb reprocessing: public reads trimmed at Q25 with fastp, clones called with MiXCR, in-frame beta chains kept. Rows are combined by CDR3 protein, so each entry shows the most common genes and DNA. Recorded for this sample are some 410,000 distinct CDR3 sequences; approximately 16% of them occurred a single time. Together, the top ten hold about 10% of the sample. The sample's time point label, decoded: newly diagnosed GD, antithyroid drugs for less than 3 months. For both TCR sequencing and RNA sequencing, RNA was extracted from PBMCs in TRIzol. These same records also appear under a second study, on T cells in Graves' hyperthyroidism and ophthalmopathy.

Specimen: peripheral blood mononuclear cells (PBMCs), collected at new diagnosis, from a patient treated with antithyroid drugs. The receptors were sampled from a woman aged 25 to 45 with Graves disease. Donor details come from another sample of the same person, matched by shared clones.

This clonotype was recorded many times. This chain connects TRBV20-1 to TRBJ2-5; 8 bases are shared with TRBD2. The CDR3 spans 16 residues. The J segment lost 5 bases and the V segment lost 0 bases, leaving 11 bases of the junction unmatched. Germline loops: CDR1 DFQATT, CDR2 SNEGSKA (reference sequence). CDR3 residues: CSARDPRSGTRETQYF. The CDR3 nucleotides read TGCAGTGCTAGAGATCCTCGTAGCGGGACTAGGGAGACCCAGTACTTC.

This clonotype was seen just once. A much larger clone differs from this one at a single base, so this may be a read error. CDR3 sequence (DNA): TGCGCCAGCAGCCAAGTAGGGAGCAACGCTGAAGCTTTCTTT. Amino acids: CASSQVGSNAEAFF. The genes are TRBV4-3 and TRBJ1-1; D not certain. Germline V lookup: CDR1 LGHNA, CDR2 YSLEER. Between the trimmed V and J ends, which lost 1 base and 6 bases, there was a span of 12 bases. The CDR3 has 14 amino acids.

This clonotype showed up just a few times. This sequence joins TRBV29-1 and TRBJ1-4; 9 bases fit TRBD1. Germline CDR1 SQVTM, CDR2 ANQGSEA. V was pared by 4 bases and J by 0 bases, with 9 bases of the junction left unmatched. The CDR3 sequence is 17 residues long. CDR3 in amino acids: CSVAGTGLSATNEKLFF. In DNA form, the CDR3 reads TGCAGCGTTGCTGGGACAGGGCTATCAGCAACTAATGAAAAACTGTTTTTT.

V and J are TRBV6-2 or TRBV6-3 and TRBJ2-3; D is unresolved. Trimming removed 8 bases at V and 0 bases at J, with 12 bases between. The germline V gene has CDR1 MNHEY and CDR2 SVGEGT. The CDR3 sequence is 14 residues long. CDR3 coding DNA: TGTGCCAGCGTTTTTAAATCTAGCACAGATACGCAGTATTTT. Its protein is CASVFKSSTDTQYF.

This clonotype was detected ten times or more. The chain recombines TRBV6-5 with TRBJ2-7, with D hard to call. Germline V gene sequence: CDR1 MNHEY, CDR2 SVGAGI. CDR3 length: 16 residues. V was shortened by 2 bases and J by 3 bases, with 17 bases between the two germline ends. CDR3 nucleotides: TGTGCCAGCAGTTACCTGGACCTGCCTGGCGACTACGAGCAGTACTTC. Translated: CASSYLDLPGDYEQYF.

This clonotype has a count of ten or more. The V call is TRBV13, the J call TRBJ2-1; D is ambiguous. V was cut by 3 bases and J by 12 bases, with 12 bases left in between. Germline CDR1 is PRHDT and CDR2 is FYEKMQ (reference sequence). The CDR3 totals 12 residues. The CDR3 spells CASSFPSAGQFF. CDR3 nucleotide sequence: TGTGCCAGCAGCTTCCCATCGGCAGGGCAGTTCTTC.

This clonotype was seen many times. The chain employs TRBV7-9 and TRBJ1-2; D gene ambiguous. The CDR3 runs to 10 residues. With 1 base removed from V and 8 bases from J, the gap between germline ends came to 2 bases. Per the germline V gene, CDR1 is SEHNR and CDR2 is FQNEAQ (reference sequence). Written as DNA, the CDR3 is TGTGCCAGCAGCTTAGGCGGCTACACCTTC. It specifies CASSLGGYTF.

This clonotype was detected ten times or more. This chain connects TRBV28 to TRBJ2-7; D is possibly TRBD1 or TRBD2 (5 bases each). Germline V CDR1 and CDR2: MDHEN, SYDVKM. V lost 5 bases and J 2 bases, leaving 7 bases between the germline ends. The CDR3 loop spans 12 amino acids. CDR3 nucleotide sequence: TGTGCCAGCAGTCCGGGGCCCTACGAGCAGTACTTC. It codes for CASSPGPYEQYF.

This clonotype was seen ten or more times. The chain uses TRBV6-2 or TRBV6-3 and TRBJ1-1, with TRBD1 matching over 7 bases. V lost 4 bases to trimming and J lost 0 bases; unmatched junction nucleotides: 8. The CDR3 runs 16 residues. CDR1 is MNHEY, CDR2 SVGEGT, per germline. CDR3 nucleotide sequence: TGTGCCAGCAGTTTACAGGGGAGGGGGATGAACACTGAAGCTTTCTTT. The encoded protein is CASSLQGRGMNTEAFF.

CDR3 nucleotide sequence: TGTGCCAGCAGTGACCCCCCTAGCGGATATCTCTACGAGCAGTACTTC. As protein: CASSDPPSGYLYEQYF. The J gene is TRBJ2-7, the V gene TRBV6-1; TRBD2 matches 7 bases. Losses at the gene ends were 3 bases for V and 3 bases for J; bases not matched to a gene: 11. Germline lookup yields CDR1 MNHNS and CDR2 SASEGT. This CDR3 has 16 amino acids.

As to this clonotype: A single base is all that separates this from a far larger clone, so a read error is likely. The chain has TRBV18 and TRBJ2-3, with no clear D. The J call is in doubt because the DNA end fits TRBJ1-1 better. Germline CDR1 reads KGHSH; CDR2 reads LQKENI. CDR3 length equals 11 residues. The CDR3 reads CASSQGSDAFF. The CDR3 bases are TGTGCCAGCTCACAGGGTTCTGACGCTTTCTTT.

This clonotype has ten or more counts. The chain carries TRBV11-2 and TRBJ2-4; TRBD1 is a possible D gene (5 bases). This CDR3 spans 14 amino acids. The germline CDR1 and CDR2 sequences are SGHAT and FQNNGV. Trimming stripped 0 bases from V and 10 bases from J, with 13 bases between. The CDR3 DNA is TGTGCCAGCAGCTTAGATCAGGGCAGTGCTATTCAGTACTTC. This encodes CASSLDQGSAIQYF.

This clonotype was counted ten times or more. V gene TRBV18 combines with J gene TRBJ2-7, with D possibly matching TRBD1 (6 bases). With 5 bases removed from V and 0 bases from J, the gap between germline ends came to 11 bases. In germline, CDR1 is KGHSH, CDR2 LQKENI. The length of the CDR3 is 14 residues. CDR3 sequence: CASSKQGNSYEQYF. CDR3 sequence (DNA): TGTGCCAGCTCAAAACAGGGCAACTCCTACGAGCAGTACTTC.

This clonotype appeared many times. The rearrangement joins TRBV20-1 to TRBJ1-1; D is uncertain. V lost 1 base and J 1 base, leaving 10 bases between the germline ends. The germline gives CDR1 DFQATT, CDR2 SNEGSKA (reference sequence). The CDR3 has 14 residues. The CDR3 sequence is CSARATTGNTEAFF. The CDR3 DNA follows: TGCAGTGCTAGAGCCACGACGGGGAACACTGAAGCTTTCTTT.

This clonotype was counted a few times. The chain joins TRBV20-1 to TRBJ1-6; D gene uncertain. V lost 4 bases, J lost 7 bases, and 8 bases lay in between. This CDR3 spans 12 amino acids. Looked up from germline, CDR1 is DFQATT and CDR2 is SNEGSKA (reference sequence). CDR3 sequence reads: CSAIDGNSPLHF. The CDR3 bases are TGCAGTGCTATTGACGGGAATTCACCCCTCCACTTT.

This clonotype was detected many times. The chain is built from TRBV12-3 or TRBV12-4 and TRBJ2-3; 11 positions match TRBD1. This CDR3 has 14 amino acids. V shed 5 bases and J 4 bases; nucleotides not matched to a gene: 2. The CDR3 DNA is TGTGCCAGCAGTCGGACAGGGGGCGCAGATACGCAGTATTTT. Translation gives CASSRTGGADTQYF.

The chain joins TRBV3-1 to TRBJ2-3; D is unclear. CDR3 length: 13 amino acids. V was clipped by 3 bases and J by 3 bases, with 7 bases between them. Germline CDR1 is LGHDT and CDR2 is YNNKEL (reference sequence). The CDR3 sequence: CASSQDGTDTQYF. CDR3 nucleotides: TGTGCCAGCAGCCAGGACGGAACAGATACGCAGTATTTT.

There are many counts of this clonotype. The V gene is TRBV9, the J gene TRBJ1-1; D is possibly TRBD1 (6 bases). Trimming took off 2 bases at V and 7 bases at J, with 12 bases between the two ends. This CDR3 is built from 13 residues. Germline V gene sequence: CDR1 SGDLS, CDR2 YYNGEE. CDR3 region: CASSVLQGDEAFF. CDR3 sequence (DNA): TGTGCCAGCAGCGTCCTACAGGGTGATGAAGCTTTCTTT.

In nucleotides, the CDR3 is TGTGCCAGCAGTCCCCAGCTAGCGGGAGGCTACGAGCAGTACTTC. Residues: CASSPQLAGGYEQYF. V and J are TRBV28 and TRBJ2-3; TRBD2 matches at 11 bases. The J call may not be correct, given that the DNA end is closer to TRBJ2-7. The CDR3 runs to 15 residues. Per the germline V gene, CDR1 is MDHEN and CDR2 is SYDVKM.

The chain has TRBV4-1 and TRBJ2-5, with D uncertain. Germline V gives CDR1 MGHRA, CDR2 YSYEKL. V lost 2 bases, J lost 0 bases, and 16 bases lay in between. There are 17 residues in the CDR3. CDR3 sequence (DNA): TGCGCCAGCAGCCAATCCCAGACGACCGCGTACCAAGAGACCCAGTACTTC. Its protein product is CASSQSQTTAYQETQYF.

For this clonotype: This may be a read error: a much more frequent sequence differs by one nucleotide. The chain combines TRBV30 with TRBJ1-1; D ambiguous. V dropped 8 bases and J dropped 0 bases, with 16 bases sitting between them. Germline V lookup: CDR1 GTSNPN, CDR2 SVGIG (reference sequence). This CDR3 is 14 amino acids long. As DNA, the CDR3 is TGTGCCCGGATAAGGCTTTATATGAACACTGAAGCTTTCTTT. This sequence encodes CARIRLYMNTEAFF.

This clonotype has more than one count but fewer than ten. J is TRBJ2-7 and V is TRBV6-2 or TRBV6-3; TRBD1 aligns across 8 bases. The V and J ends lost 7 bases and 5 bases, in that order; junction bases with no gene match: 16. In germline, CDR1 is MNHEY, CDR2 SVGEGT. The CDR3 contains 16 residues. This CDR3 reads CASTTLETGALDEQYF. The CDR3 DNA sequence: TGTGCCAGCACCACCCTTGAGACAGGGGCTTTGGACGAGCAGTACTTC.

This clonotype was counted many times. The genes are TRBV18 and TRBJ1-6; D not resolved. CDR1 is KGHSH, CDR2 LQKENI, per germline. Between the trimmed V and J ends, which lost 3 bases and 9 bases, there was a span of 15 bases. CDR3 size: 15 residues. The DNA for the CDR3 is TGTGCCAGCTCACCGGAGGATCCCGCGGGTTCACCCCTCCACTTT. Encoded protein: CASSPEDPAGSPLHF.

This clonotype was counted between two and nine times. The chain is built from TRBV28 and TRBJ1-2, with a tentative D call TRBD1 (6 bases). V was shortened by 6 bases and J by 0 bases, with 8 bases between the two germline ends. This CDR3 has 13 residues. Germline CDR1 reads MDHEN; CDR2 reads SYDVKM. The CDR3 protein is CASRDSPNYGYTF. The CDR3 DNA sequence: TGTGCCAGCAGGGACAGCCCTAACTATGGCTACACCTTC.

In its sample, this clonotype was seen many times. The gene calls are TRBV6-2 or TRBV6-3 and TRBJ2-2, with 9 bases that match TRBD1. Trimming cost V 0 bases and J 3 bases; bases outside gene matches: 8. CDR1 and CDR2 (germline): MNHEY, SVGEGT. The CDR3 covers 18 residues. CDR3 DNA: TGTGCCAGCAGTTACTCCCTGGGACAGGGATTAGACACCGGGGAGCTGTTTTTT. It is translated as CASSYSLGQGLDTGELFF.

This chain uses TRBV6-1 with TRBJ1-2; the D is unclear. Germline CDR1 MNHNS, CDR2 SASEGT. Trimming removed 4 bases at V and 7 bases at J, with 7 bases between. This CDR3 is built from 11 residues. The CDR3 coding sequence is TGTGCCAGCAGTGGAGACGGTGGCTACACCTTC. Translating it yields CASSGDGGYTF.